The rows below give T cell receptor beta chains drawn from one sample of a study of blood T cell repertoires in COVID-19. Assay: immunoSEQ multiplex PCR; the TCRdb copy retains only in-frame clones and omits some. Among approximately 86,000 clones, less than 85% were seen once, and the ten largest hold about 9.3%. Source material: peripheral blood. The receptor source for this set is a woman between 65 and 79 years old with acute or convalescent COVID-19. The CDR3 runs from the conserved cysteine through the conserved F or W. Some rows have no size entry. The others give once, few or many, or a class for an expanded clone.

18,TRBV5-4,.,TRBJ2-3,CASSSGLAGAWGTDTQYF
15,TRBV5-1,.,TRBJ1-2,CASSSGQARNYGYTF
16,TRBV7-6,.,TRBJ2-2,CASSLGGGANTGELFF
14,TRBV28,.,TRBJ1-2,CASSFTTPNYGYTF
16,TRBV18,.,TRBJ2-4,CASSPSLALAKNIQYF
14,TRBV5-1,.,TRBJ2-1,CASSYGTSGIEQFF
15,TRBV2,.,TRBJ2-1,CASSQTGTLYNEQFF
14,TRBV6-6,few,TRBJ1-4,CASSYQTGGEKLFF
14,TRBV28,.,TRBJ1-2,CASSFVSGRSGYTF
15,TRBV9,once,TRBJ2-2,CASGAGAANTGELFF
12,TRBV12-3/TRBV12-4,few,TRBJ1-5,CASTQSNQPQHF
14,TRBV6-5,.,TRBJ1-5,CASSPAGWDQPQHF
16,TRBV5-8,.,TRBJ2-2,CASSLPGAPNTGELFF
18,TRBV5-4,.,TRBJ2-6,CASSKGLAGGGGANVLTF
16,TRBV19,.,TRBJ2-3,CASKFGSQAGTDTQYF
15,TRBV7-6,.,TRBJ2-3,CASSLAPSSTDTQYF
13,TRBV27,.,TRBJ1-6,CASSTGGGTPLHF
14,TRBV5-1,.,TRBJ2-1,CASSSGGRYNEQFF
17,TRBV19,.,TRBJ2-5,CASSIGLVAGPSETQYF
15,TRBV4-2,.,TRBJ1-4,CASSLGTVGYGGLFF
14,TRBV5-4,.,TRBJ2-1,CASSPGTGRNEQFF
12,TRBV12-3/TRBV12-4,.,TRBJ2-7,CASSDRGHEQYF
15,TRBV18,.,TRBJ2-2,CASSSTQGYTGELFF
18,TRBV9,.,TRBJ2-5,CASSSGLAGAQRAETQYF
15,TRBV5-1,.,TRBJ1-2,CASSLGRGPNYGYTF
14,TRBV7-9,once,TRBJ2-3,CASSTSTSTDTQYF
15,TRBV6-5,once,TRBJ2-3,CASSRGLLGTDTQYF
17,TRBV28,.,TRBJ2-4,CASSGGLAGLAKNIQYF
15,TRBV6-5,.,TRBJ2-7,CASSYGGTGSHEQYF
15,TRBV7-3,.,TRBJ2-5,CASSLTGTSQETQYF
15,TRBV5-1,.,TRBJ2-2,CASSRSGTATGELFF
13,TRBV15,.,TRBJ1-3,CATSTGFGNTIYF
16,TRBV5-1,.,TRBJ2-1,CASSLTSGDSYNEQFF
16,TRBV15,.,TRBJ1-4,CATSRDRGGGGEKLFF
11,TRBV20-1,few,TRBJ1-1,CSARGGTEAFF
14,TRBV10-3,.,TRBJ1-2,CAIRGQGVNYGYTF
13,TRBV3-1/TRBV3-2,.,TRBJ1-2,CASSSDRAYGYTF
16,TRBV7-2,.,TRBJ2-7,CASSLYPAGGPYEQYF
15,TRBV7-9,.,TRBJ1-6,CASSLFSGMNSPLHF
16,TRBV9,.,TRBJ2-2,CASSVATGVLTGELFF
15,TRBV11-2,few,TRBJ2-7,CASSQGREGLGEQYF
17,TRBV4-1,.,TRBJ1-5,CASIRFRGIPSNQPQHF
14,TRBV5-1,.,TRBJ1-3,CASRPGGSGNTIYF
15,TRBV7-6,few,TRBJ1-1,CASRDTQEMNTEAFF
16,TRBV6-4,many,TRBJ2-7,CASSDSWGTNSYEQYF
15,TRBV6-5,.,TRBJ1-4,CASSTDRGRKEKLFF
13,TRBV12-3/TRBV12-4,.,TRBJ1-4,CASRKQGVEKLFF
16,TRBV14,.,TRBJ2-5,CASSQVTGSSRETQYF
19,TRBV19,once,TRBJ2-3,CASSTRRLAGSLSTDTQYF
13,TRBV6-5,.,TRBJ2-5,CASSYSRGWTQYF
14,TRBV11-2,few,TRBJ1-3,CASSLGTGGSAIYF
14,TRBV24-1,once,TRBJ1-5,CATSGGIGNQPQHF
12,TRBV2,few,TRBJ2-7,CASIGGTYEQYF
19,TRBV23-1,.,TRBJ2-7,CARRPFGKTSGTCSYEQYF
15,TRBV28,.,TRBJ2-2,CAASPGTANTGELFF